The T cell receptor beta chain under discussion was sequenced for a study of blood T cell repertoires in COVID-19. Background on the study: Collection of acute and convalescent COVID-19 samples took place in the United States, Italy and Spain. PBMCs, B-cell-depleted T cells, or T cells were the source of the cDNA or gDNA that made up the material.

Methods used by the authors: Scientists estimated how many nucleated cells there were by amplifying reference gene primers. Produced via immunoSEQ multiplex PCR; TCRdb's table is partial and in-frame only. The DNA gave D and trimming, while V, J and clone size come from that table. This table has approximately 200,000 clones, roughly three quarters appearing once. The ends were cut back, 2 bases at V and 0 bases at J, with 7 bases in the middle. The CDR3 sequence is 14 residues long. Germline V gene data show CDR1 as MNHEY and CDR2 as SVGAGI. Enrollment of patients from Seattle took place during active infection, with longitudinal follow-up.

The V call is TRBV6-5, the J call TRBJ1-1; D is unclear. The receptor was isolated from a woman in her thirties or forties with COVID-19, enrolled during active disease. Sample: peripheral blood. The CDR3 nucleotides are TGTGCCAGCAGTTACGGAGTCATGAACACTGAAGCTTTCTTT. It translates to CASSYGVMNTEAFF.